The present entry profiles one T cell receptor beta chain with its context. Its cognate antigen has yet to be identified. One base away there is no much larger clone; base qualities are not given. The record originates from a study of T cell responses to AZD1222 COVID-19 vaccine (dated by TCRdb to the early 2020s). As for the study more broadly: AZD1222 recipients with second doses at about 4 weeks or about 12 weeks were pooled, because spike-specific TCR depth and breadth did not differ between schedules. A total of just over 230 trial participants underwent TCR sequencing, of whom about 210 had received two doses of AZD1222 and about 25 had received two doses of the MenACWY control vaccine. Trial participants were enrolled by age into subgroups of 18-55, 56-69 and 70-plus years, and around 140, 26 and 57 TCR-sequenced participants, respectively, were included in these subgroups.

The germline V gene supplies CDR1 KGHSH and CDR2 LQKENI. The CDR3 starts with the cysteine, ends with the phenylalanine, and has 17 residues. Solely the CDR3 DNA is kept, with 51 bases framed from the first base. The V end loses 0 bases and the J end loses 0 bases, and a stretch of 11 bases separates them. The CDR3 regions of human TCRbeta chains were analyzed by immunosequencing. From the authors' description of their analysis: TCRs in the repertoires were compared against a reference library of SARS-CoV-2-specific TCRs that had been generated with the MIRA antigen-specificity platform. Breadth was defined as the fraction of unique TCRs that were SARS-CoV-2-associated, and depth was defined as the fraction of total T cells that were SARS-CoV-2-associated. Using the MIRA data, each spike-specific TCR was mapped to the spike region that the TCR reacts to and placed in a CD4 or CD8 class. Log10-transformed breadth and depth values were compared by one-way ANOVA with Sidak's multiple comparisons tests. This immuneACCESS table, as held by TCRdb, lists in-frame sequences with V and J called but not all clones. Of the missing ones, under half trace to an unresolved V gene in checked studies; the others have no known cause. The DNA gave D and trimming, while V, J and clone size come from that table. The sample includes tens of thousands of clones, with more than 80% observed a single time. The ten largest make up around 50% of the sample.

The sample's time point label, decoded: baseline before first vaccination. Vaccinee samples came from UK trials COV001 and COV002, including a single-blind randomized controlled phase 2/3 trial of AZD1222 (ChAdOx1 nCoV-19) in healthy adults. For TCRbeta chain sequencing, PBMC samples were collected from trial participants at day 0 and at day 28 after the second dose. General findings and caveats noted by the study authors: CD4 TCRs associated with the vaccine covered the entire spike protein, and the dominant responses were in regions 160-218 and 743-854. Conclusions about previously exposed vaccinees are limited because only 6 or 7 AZD1222 recipients were SARS-CoV-2 seropositive at baseline. Because no day 14 peak-response samples were available, the repertoires could be characterized only after the peak T cell response. A significant rise in spike-specific TCR breadth and depth was observed after two AZD1222 doses relative to day 0 and relative to MenACWY recipients. Participants were mostly white British and included more females than males, and it was suggested by the authors that clonal diversity may have been underestimated. Reportedly, close to half of the unique spike-specific TCRs recognized epitopes lying outside the regions that are mutated in the B.1.351 and B.1.1.7 variants. The 56-69-year group was small, and its depth increase did not reach significance, likely because of low power.

Rearrangement joined TRBV18 to TRBJ2-2; too little of a D gene remains to name it. This specimen consisted of peripheral blood, obtained on day 0 of AZD1222 vaccination. This clonotype was sampled from an adult in good health. The encoded CDR3 is CASSPPNGRSNTGELFF. Read as DNA, the sequence is TGTGCCAGCTCACCACCGAACGGAAGATCGAACACCGGGGAGCTGTTTTTT.